What follows are 5 T cell receptor beta chains derived from one specimen sequenced in a study of siplizumab effects on memory and regulatory T cells. Sequencing used immunoSEQ multiplex PCR; TCRdb keeps in-frame clones, though not all of them. The table has 80,000 to 130,000 clones, roughly 94% seen once. The specimen sequenced was Tregs sorted from blood. These receptors were taken from a human donor in good health.

This chain uses TRBV19 with TRBJ2-2; D perhaps matches TRBD1 (6 bases). CDR1 LNHDA and CDR2 SQIVND come from the germline V gene (reference sequence). V was pared by 9 bases and J by 5 bases, with 16 bases between. There are 14 residues in the CDR3. The CDR3 loop reads CASQAAGATGELFF. DNA for the CDR3: TGTGCCAGCCAAGCGGCAGGGGCTACCGGGGAGCTGTTTTTT.

V gene TRBV27 combines with J gene TRBJ1-4; D is uncertain. The V gene lost 2 bases and the J gene lost 3 bases, with 7 bases spanning the gap. From germline, CDR1 is MNHEY and CDR2 SMNVEV (reference sequence). The CDR3 covers 14 residues. The CDR3 spells CASSLQRSNEKLFF. The CDR3 DNA follows: TGTGCCAGCAGTTTACAGCGATCTAATGAAAAACTGTTTTTT.

The J gene is TRBJ1-1, the V gene TRBV28; D gene unclear. V lost 11 bases, J lost 5 bases, and 15 bases lay in between. From germline, CDR1 is MDHEN and CDR2 SYDVKM. There are 12 residues in the CDR3. The CDR3 is CAVWMRRTEAFF. Here the CDR3 DNA reads TGTGCCGTTTGGATGAGGCGTACTGAAGCTTTCTTT.

This clone was seen once. V gene TRBV6-6 combines with J gene TRBJ1-4; 8 bases align to TRBD1. Trimming took 6 bases from V and 5 from J; bases not matched to a gene: 8. Germline CDR1 reads MNHNY; CDR2 reads SVGAGI (reference sequence). The CDR3 sequence is 15 residues long. DNA of the CDR3: TGTGCCAGCAGCGCTCCGGGACAGGCGAATGAAAAACTGTTTTTT. Protein: CASSAPGQANEKLFF.

The gene calls are TRBV28 and TRBJ2-5; D gene unclear. V lost 6 bases, J lost 7 bases, and 12 bases lay in between. The CDR3 is 12 residues long. Germline V lookup: CDR1 MDHEN, CDR2 SYDVKM. The CDR3 coding sequence is TGTGCCAGCAGCTTGCGGCTCGGGACCCAGTACTTC. This gives the protein CASSLRLGTQYF. The full variable domain, in which reference TRBV28 and TRBJ2-5 provide the parts outside the CDR3, is DVKVTQSSRYLVKRTGEKVFLECVQDMDHENMFWYRQDPGLGLRLIYFSYDVKMKEKGDIPEGYSVSREKKERFSLILESASTNQTSMYLCASSLRLGTQYFGPGTRLLVL.